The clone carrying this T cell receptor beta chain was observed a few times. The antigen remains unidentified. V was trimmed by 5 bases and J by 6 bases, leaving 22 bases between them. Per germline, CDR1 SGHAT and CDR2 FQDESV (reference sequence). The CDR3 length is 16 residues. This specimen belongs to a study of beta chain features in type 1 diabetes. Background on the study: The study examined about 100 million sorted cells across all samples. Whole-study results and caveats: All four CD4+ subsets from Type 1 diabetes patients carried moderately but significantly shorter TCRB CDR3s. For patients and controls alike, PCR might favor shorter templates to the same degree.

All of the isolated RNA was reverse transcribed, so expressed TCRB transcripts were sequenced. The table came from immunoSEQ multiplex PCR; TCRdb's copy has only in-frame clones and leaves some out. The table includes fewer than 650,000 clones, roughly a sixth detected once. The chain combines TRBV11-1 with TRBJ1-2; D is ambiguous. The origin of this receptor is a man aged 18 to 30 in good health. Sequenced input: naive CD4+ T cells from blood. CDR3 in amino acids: CASSRVRNPARNGYTF. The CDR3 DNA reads TGTGCCAGCAGCCGGGTAAGGAACCCGGCGAGGAATGGCTACACCTTC.